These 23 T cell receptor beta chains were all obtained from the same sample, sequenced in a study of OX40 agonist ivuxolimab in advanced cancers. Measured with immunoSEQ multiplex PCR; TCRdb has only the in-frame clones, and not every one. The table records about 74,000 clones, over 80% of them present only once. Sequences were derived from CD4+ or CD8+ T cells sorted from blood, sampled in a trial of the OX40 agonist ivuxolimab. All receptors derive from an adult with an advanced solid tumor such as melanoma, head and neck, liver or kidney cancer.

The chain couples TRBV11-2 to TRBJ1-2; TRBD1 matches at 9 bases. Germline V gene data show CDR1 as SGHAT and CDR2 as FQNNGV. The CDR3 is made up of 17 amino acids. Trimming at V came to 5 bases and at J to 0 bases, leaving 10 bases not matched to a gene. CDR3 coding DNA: TGTGCCAGCAGCGTGGGGACAGGGATTGGGACTAACTATGGCTACACCTTC. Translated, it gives CASSVGTGIGTNYGYTF.

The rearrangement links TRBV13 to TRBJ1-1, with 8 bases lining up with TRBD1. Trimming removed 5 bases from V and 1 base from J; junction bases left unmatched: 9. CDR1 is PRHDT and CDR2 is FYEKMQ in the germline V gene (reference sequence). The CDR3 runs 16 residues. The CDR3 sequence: CASSSIRDRGNTEAFF. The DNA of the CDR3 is TGTGCCAGCAGCAGTATTAGAGACAGGGGGAACACTGAAGCTTTCTTT. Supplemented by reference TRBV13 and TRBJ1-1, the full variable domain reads AAGVIQSPRHLIKEKRETATLKCYPIPRHDTVYWYQQGPGQDPQFLISFYEKMQSDKGSIPDRFSAQQFSDYHSELNMSSLELGDSALYFCASSSIRDRGNTEAFFGQGTRLTVV.

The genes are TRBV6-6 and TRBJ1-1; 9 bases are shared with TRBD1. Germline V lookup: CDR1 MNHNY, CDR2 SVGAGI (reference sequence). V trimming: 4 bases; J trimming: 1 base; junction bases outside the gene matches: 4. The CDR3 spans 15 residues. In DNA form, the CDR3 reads TGTGCCAGCAGTTCCCCGGACAGGGGGAACACTGAAGCTTTCTTT. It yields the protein CASSSPDRGNTEAFF.

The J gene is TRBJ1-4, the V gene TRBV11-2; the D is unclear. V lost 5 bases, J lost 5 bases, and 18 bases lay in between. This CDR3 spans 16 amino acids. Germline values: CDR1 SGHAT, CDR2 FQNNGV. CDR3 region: CASSRLHTAGNEKLFF. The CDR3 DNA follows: TGTGCCAGCAGCCGCCTCCACACCGCGGGGAATGAAAAACTGTTTTTT.

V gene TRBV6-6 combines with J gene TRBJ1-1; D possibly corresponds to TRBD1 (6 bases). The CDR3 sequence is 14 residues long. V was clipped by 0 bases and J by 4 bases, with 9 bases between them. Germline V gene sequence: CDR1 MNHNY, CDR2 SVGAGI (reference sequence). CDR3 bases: TGTGCCAGCAGTTACTCGACCAGGGGCACTGAAGCTTTCTTT. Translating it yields CASSYSTRGTEAFF.

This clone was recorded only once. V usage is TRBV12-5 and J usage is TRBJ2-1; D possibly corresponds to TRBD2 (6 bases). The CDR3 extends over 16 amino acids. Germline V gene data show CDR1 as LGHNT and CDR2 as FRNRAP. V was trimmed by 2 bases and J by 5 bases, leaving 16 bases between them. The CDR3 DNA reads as TGTGCTAGTGGTTTGCTCCCCGGGAGCATCAACAATGAGCAGTTCTTC. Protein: CASGLLPGSINNEQFF.

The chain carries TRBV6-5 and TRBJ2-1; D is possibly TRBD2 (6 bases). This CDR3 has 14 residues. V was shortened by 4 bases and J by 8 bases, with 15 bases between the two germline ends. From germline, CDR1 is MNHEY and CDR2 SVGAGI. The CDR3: CASSSQGGWDEQFF. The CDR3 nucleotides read TGTGCCAGCAGTTCTCAGGGAGGCTGGGATGAGCAGTTCTTC.

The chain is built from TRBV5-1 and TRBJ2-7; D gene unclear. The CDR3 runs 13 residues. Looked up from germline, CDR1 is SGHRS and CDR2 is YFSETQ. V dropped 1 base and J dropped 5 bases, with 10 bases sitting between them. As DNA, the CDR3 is TGCGCCAGCAGCTTGACCCAGAAGAACGAGCAGTACTTC. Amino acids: CASSLTQKNEQYF. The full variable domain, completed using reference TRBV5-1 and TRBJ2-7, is KAGVTQTPRYLIKTRGQQVTLSCSPISGHRSVSWYQQTPGQGLQFLFEYFSETQRNKGNFPGRFSGRQFSNSRSEMNVSTLELGDSALYLCASSLTQKNEQYFGPGTRLTVT.

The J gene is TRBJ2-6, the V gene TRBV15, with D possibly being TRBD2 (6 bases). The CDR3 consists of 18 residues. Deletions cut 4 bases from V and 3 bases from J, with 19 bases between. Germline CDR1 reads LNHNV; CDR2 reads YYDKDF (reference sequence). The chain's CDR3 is CATSMRPGLDFGANVLTF. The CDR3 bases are TGTGCCACCAGCATGAGACCGGGACTCGATTTTGGGGCCAACGTCCTGACTTTC. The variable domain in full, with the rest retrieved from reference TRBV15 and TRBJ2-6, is DAMVIQNPRYQVTQFGKPVTLSCSQTLNHNVMYWYQQKSSQAPKLLFHYYDKDFNNEADTPDNFQSRRPNTSFCFLDIRSPGLGDTAMYLCATSMRPGLDFGANVLTFGAGSRLTVL.

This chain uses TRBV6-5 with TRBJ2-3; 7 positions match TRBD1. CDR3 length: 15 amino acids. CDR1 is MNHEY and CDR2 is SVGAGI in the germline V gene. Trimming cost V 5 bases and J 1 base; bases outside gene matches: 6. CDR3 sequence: CASSLTGTGTDTQYF. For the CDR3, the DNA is TGTGCCAGCAGTCTAACCGGGACAGGCACAGATACGCAGTATTTT.

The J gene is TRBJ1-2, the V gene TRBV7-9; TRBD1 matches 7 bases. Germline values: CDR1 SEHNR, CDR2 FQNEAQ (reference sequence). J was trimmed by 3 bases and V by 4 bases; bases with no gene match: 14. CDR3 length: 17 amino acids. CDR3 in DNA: TGTGCCAGCAGCTCAAATTCGGGACAGCTGCTCGACTATGGCTACACCTTC. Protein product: CASSSNSGQLLDYGYTF.

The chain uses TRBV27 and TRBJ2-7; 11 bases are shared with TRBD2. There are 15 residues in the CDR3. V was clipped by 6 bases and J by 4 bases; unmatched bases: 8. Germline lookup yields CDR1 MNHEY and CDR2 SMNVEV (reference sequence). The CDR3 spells CASRGSGRAGYEQYF. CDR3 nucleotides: TGTGCCAGCAGGGGTAGCGGGAGGGCCGGGTACGAGCAGTACTTC.

The CDR3 sequence is CASSLMGQGWETQYF. CDR3 DNA: TGTGCCAGCAGTTTAATGGGACAGGGATGGGAGACCCAGTACTTC. This sequence joins TRBV27 and TRBJ2-5, with 9 bases lining up with TRBD1. The junction had 6 bases not matched to a gene; V was cut back by 2 bases and J by 5 bases. Germline values: CDR1 MNHEY, CDR2 SMNVEV (reference sequence). The CDR3 loop spans 15 amino acids.

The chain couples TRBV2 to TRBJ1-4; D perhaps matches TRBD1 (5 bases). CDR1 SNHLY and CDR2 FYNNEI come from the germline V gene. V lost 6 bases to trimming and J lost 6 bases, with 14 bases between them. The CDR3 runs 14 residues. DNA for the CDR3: TGTGCCAGCAGAGGGGACCTTCCTGATGAAAAACTGTTTTTT. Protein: CASRGDLPDEKLFF.

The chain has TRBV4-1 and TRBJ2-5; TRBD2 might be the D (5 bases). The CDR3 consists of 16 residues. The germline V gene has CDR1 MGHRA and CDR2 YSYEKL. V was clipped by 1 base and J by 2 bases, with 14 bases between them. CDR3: CASSQVSLADQETQYF. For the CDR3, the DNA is TGCGCCAGCAGCCAAGTTTCGCTAGCTGATCAAGAGACCCAGTACTTC.

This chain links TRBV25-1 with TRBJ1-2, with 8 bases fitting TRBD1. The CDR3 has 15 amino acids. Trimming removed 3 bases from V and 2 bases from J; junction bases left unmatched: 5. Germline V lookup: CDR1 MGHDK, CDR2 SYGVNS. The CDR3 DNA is TGTGCCAGCAGTGATCAGGGGGCGGCGAACTATGGCTACACCTTC. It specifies CASSDQGAANYGYTF.

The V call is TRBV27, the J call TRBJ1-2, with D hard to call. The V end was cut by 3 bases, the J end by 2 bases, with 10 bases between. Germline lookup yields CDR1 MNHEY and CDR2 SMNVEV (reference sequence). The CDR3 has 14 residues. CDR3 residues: CASSFLPPNYGYTF. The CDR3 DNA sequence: TGTGCCAGCAGTTTTCTTCCCCCCAACTATGGCTACACCTTC.

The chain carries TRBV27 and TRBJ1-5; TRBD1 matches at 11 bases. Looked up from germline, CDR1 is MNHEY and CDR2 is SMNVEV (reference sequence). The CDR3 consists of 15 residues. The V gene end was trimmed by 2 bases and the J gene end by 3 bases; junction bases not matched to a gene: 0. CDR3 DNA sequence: TGTGCCAGCAGTTTAGGACAGGGGGCCAATCAGCCCCAGCATTTT. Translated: CASSLGQGANQPQHF.

The CDR3 region has the DNA TGTGCCAGCTCCCCGGGAGCGGGCACCTACGAGCAGTACTTC. It yields the protein CASSPGAGTYEQYF. The rearrangement uses TRBV18 and TRBJ2-7; D is possibly TRBD2 (6 bases). The germline gives CDR1 KGHSH, CDR2 LQKENI. V shed 6 bases and J shed 2 bases, with 14 bases lying between them. This CDR3 is built from 14 residues.

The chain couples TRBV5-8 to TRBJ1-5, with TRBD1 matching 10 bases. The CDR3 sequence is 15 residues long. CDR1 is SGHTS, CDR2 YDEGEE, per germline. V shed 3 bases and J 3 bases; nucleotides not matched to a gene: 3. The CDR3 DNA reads TGTGCCAGCAGCTCGGACAGGGGGACCAATCAGCCCCAGCATTTT. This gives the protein CASSSDRGTNQPQHF.

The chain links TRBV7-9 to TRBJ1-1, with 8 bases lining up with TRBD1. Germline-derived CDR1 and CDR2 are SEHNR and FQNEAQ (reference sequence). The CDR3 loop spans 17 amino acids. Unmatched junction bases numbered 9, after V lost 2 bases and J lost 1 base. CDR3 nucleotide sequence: TGTGCCAGCAGCTTAAGAGGACAGGGAAGTACGAACACTGAAGCTTTCTTT. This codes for CASSLRGQGSTNTEAFF.

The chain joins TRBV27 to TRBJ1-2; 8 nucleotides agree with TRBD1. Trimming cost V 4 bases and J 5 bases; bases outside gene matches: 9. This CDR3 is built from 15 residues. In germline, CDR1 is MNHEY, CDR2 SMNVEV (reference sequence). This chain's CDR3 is CASSSTGASLYGYTF. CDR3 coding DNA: TGTGCCAGCAGTTCGACAGGGGCGAGCTTATATGGCTACACCTTC.

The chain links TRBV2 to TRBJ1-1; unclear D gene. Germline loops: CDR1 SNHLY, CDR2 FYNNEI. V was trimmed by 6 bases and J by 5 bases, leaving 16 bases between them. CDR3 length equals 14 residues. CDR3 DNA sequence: TGTGCCAGCAGGGTGACACCGGCAGATACTGAAGCTTTCTTT. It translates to CASRVTPADTEAFF.